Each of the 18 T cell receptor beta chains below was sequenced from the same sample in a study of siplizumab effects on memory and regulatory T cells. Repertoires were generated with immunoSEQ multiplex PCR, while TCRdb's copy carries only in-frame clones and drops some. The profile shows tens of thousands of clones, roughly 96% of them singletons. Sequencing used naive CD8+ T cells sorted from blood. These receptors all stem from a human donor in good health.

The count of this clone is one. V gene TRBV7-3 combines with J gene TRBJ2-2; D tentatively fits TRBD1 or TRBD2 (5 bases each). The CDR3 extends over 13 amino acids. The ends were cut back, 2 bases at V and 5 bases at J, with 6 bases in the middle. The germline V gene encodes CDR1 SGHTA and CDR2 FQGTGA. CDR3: CASSLGGTGELFF. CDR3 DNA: TGTGCCAGCAGCTTAGGGGGAACCGGGGAGCTGTTTTTT.

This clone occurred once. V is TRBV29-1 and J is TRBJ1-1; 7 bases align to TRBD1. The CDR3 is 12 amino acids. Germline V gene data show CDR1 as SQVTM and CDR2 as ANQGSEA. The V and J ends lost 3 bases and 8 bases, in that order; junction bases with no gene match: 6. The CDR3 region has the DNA TGCAGCGTTGACCCCAGGGGGGCCGAAGCTTTCTTT. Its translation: CSVDPRGAEAFF. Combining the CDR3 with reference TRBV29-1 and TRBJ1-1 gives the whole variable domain SAVISQKPSRDICQRGTSLTIQCQVDSQVTMMFWYRQQPGQSLTLIATANQGSEATYESGFVIDKFPISRPNLTFSTLTVSNMSPEDSSIYLCSVDPRGAEAFFGQGTRLTVV.

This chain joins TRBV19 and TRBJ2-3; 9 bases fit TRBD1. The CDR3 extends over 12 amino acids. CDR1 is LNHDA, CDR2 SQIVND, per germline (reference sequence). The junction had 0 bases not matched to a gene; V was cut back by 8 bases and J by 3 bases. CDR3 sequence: CASGQGTDTQYF. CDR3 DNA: TGTGCCAGTGGACAGGGGACAGATACGCAGTATTTT.

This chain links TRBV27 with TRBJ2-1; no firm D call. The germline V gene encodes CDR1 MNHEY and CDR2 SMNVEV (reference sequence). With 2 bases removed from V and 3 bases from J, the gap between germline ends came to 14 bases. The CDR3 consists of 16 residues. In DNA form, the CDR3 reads TGTGCCAGCAGTTTAGTTACCTCCCGGCACTACAATGAGCAGTTCTTC. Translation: CASSLVTSRHYNEQFF.

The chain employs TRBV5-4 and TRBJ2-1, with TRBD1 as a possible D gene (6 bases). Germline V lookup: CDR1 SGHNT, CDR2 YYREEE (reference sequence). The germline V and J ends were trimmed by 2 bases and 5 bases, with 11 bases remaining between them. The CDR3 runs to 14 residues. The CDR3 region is CASSFGRGDNEQFF. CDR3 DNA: TGTGCCAGCAGCTTCGGCAGGGGCGACAATGAGCAGTTCTTC.

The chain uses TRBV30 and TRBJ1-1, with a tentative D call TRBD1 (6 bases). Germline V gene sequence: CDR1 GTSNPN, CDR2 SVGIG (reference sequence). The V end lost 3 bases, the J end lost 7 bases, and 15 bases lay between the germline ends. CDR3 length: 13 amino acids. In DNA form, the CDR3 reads TGTGCCTGGAGCGTAAAGGGGGGGAATGAAGCTTTCTTT. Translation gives CAWSVKGGNEAFF.

The chain's CDR3 is CASSYDREADTQYF. In DNA form, the CDR3 reads TGTGCCAGCAGTTACGACAGGGAAGCAGATACGCAGTATTTT. The rearrangement links TRBV6-5 to TRBJ2-3, with 7 bases lining up with TRBD1. Per the germline V gene, CDR1 is MNHEY and CDR2 is SVGAGI. The CDR3 consists of 14 residues. The V gene end was trimmed by 2 bases and the J gene end by 4 bases; junction bases not matched to a gene: 3.

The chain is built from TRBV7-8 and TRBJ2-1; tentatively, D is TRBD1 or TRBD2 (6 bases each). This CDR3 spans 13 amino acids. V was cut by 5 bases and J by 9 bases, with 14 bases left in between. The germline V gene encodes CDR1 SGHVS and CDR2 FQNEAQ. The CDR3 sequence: CASSARGGGEQFF. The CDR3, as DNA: TGTGCCAGCAGCGCCAGGGGAGGCGGTGAGCAGTTCTTC.

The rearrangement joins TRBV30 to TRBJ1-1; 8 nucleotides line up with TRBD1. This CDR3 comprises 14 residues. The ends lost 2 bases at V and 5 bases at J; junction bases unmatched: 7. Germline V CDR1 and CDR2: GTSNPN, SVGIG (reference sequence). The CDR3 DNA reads TGTGCCTGGAGTCCAACAGGGGGAATGACTGAAGCTTTCTTT. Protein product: CAWSPTGGMTEAFF. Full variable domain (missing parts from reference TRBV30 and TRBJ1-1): SQTIHQWPATLVQPVGSPLSLECTVEGTSNPNLYWYRQAAGRGLQLLFYSVGIGQISSEVPQNLSASRPQDRQFILSSKKLLLSDSGFYLCAWSPTGGMTEAFFGQGTRLTVV.

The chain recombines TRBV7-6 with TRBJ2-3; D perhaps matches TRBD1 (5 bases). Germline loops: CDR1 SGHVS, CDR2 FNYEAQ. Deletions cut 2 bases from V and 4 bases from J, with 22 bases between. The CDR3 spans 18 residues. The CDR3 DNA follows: TGTGCCAGCAGCTTACCGGATCAGGGTCTCCTCAACCCAGATACGCAGTATTTT. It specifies CASSLPDQGLLNPDTQYF.

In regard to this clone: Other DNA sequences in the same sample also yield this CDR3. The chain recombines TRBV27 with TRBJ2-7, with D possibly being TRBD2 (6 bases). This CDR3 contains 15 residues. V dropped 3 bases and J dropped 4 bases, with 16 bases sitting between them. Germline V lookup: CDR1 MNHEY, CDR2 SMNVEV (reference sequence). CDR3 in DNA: TGTGCCAGCAGTTTCACAGCGGAGGGGCTATACGAGCAGTACTTC. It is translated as CASSFTAEGLYEQYF.

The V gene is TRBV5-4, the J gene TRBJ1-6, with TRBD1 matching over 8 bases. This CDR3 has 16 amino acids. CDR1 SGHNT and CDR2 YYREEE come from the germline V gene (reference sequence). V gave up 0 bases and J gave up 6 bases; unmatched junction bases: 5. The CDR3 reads CASSLDSRGRNSPLHF. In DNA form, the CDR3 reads TGTGCCAGCAGCTTGGACTCCAGGGGGCGTAATTCACCCCTCCACTTT.

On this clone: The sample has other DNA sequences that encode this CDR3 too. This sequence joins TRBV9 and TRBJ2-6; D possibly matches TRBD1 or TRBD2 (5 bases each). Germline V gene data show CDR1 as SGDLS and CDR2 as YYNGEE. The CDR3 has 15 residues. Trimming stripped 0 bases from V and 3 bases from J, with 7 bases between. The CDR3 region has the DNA TGTGCCAGCAGCGTAGTGGGGGTTGGGGCCAACGTCCTGACTTTC. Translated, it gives CASSVVGVGANVLTF.

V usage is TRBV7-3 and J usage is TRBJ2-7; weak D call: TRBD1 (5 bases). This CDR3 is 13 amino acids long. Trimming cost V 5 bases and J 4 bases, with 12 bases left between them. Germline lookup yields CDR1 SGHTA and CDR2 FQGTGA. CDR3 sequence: CASSPQDTYEQYF. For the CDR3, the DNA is TGTGCCAGCAGCCCTCAGGACACTTACGAGCAGTACTTC.

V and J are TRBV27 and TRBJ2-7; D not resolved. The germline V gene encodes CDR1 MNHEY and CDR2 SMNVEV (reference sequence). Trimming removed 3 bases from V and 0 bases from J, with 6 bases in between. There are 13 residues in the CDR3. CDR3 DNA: TGTGCCAGCAGTTTGGCAAGCTCCTACGAGCAGTACTTC. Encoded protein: CASSLASSYEQYF.

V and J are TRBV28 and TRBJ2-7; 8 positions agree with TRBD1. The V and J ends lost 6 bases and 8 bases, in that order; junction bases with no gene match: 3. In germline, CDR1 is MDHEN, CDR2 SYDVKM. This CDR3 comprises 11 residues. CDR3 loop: CASRDRDKQYF. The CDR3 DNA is TGTGCCAGCAGGGACAGGGACAAGCAGTACTTC.

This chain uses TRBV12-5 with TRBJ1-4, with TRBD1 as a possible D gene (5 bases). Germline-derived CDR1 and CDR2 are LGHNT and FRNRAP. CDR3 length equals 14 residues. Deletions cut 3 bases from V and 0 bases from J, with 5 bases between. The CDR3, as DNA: TGTGCTAGTGGTTTAGGGGCAACTAATGAAAAACTGTTTTTT. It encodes CASGLGATNEKLFF.

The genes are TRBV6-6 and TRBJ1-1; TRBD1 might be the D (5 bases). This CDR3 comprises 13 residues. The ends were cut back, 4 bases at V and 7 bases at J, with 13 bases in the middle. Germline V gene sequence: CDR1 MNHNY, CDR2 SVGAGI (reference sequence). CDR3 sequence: CASSSLGAYEAFF. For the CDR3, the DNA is TGTGCCAGCAGTTCCCTTGGGGCGTATGAAGCTTTCTTT.